A selection of T cell receptor beta chains follows, all from one sample in a study of blood T cell repertoires in COVID-19. Produced via immunoSEQ multiplex PCR; TCRdb's table is partial and in-frame only. This sample has under 50,000 clones, with around four fifths found just once. The sequenced sample consisted of peripheral blood. Source of these receptors: an older man with acute or convalescent COVID-19. Each CDR3 is given with its conserved first and last residue. The order of the fields is D gene, V gene, clone size, J gene, CDR3 DNA, CDR3 protein. D genes are given only for firm matches. Clone size is not always given. Where it is, it says once, few, many or a class for expanded clones.

>TRBD2|TRBV18|NA|TRBJ2-1
TGTGCCAGCTCACCACCGAACCGGGAGGTTGAGCAGTTCTTC
CASSPPNREVEQFF
>NA|TRBV25-1|NA|TRBJ2-3
TGTGCCAGCAGTGCCCCCGGGACTGGAAAAGATACGCAGTATTTT
CASSAPGTGKDTQYF
>TRBD1|TRBV5-1|NA|TRBJ1-5
TGCGCCAGCAGCTTGTCCGCGGGACAGGGGGCCGGTGATAGCAATCAGCCCCAGCATTTT
CASSLSAGQGAGDSNQPQHF
>NA|TRBV18|NA|TRBJ1-2
TGTGCCAGCCACTCACCCGGCCGGGGGACGTTCTTC
CASHSPGRGTFF
>NA|TRBV7-9|NA|TRBJ1-4
TGTGCCAGCAGCTTAGTAACAACTAATGAAAAACTGTTTTTT
CASSLVTTNEKLFF
>NA|TRBV28|NA|TRBJ1-1
TGTGCCAGCAGTGGTGGACAGCCCACTGAAGCTTTCTTT
CASSGGQPTEAFF
>NA|TRBV6-1|NA|TRBJ2-5
TGTGCCAGCAGTGAAAATCTTGCCAGGGGACAAGAGACCCAGTACTTC
CASSENLARGQETQYF
>NA|TRBV21-1|NA|TRBJ1-1
TGTGCCAGCAGCAGGGGACAGATTAACACTGAAGCTTTCTTT
CASSRGQINTEAFF
>TRBD1|TRBV25-1|NA|TRBJ2-5
TGTGCCAGCAGTTTCCGGGACAGGGGCTACTTC
CASSFRDRGYF
>TRBD1|TRBV5-1|NA|TRBJ2-2
TGCGCCAGCAGCTCAGGGACAGGGAACACCGGGGAGCTGTTTTTT
CASSSGTGNTGELFF
>NA|TRBV19|NA|TRBJ1-2
TGTGCCAGTAGTAGAGGGGGAATTGGACTGCAGGACTATGGCTACACCTTC
CASSRGGIGLQDYGYTF
>NA|TRBV30|NA|TRBJ1-1
TGTGCCTGGAGTGTACAAGTAAACACTGAAGCTTTCTTT
CAWSVQVNTEAFF
>NA|TRBV24-1|once|TRBJ1-3
TGTGCCACTTCCCCGGGTAGCTCTGGAAACACCATATATTTT
CATSPGSSGNTIYF